This T cell receptor (beta chain) was sequenced for a study of beta chain features in type 1 diabetes. A few counts support this clone. Its antigen is not known. Regarding the study as a whole: Across patients, naive, central memory and Treg TCRB repertoires exhibited apparently greater similarity than was observed across healthy donors. For Type 1 diabetes patients, all four CD4+ subsets carried TCRB CDR3s that were moderately but significantly shorter.

Every donor provided one heparinised blood draw, which averaged approximately 100 mL. Stem cell-like memory, regulatory, central memory and naive CD4+ cells were sorted via CD45RO/CCR7/CD25/CD127/CD95/CD27. As every portion of the isolated RNA was reverse transcribed, the sequencing read expressed TCRB transcripts. Profiled with immunoSEQ multiplex PCR; TCRdb holds only in-frame clones, not every one. Here the sample spans approximately 250,000 clones, less than 15% being singletons. V gave up 3 bases and J gave up 5 bases, with 14 bases separating them. Germline CDR1 is SGHDN and CDR2 is FVKESK. CDR3 length: 14 amino acids.

Sequencing was performed on naive CD4+ T cells from blood. This TCR was recovered from a woman aged 40 to 50 in good health. The chain joins TRBV14 to TRBJ2-7; weak D call: TRBD1 (6 bases). The CDR3 is CASSQIQGRHEQYF. CDR3 DNA sequence: TGTGCCAGCAGCCAGATACAGGGTCGTCACGAGCAGTACTTC.